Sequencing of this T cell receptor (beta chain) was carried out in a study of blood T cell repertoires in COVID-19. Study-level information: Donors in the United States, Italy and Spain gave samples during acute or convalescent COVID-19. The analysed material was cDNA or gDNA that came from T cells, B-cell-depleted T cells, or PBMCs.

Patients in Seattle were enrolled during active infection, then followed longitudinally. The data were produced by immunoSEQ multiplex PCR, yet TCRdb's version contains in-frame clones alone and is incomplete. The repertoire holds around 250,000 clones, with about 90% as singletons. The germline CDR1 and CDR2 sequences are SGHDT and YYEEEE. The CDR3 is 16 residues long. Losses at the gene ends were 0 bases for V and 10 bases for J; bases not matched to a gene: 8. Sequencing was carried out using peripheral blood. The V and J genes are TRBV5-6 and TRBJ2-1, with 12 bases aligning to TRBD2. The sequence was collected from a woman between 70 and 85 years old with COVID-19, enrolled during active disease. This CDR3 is CASSLGVLAGGREQFF. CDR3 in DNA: TGTGCCAGCAGCTTGGGCGTACTAGCGGGAGGACGAGAGCAGTTCTTC.